The present TCR beta chain was sequenced within a study of T-cell memory formation after mild COVID-19. TCRdb analysed the 5' RACE reads with MiXCR anew, one entry per CDR3 protein. The repertoire holds nearly 110,000 distinct CDR3 sequences, with about a sixth as singletons. This CDR3 region has 16 residues. J is TRBJ1-2 and V is TRBV21-1. TRBV21-1 is a known pseudogene. The origin of this receptor is an adult woman who had mild COVID-19 (a few samples of this study predate the infection). Cell type and time point are not known. Specimen: PBMCs or a T cell subset sorted from them (not recorded which). The CDR3 loop is CASTQGRTTFAYGYTF. The CDR3, as DNA: TGTGCCAGCACCCAGGGACGGACTACATTTGCCTATGGCTACACCTTC.